The 30 T cell receptor beta chains given below trace back to one sample, sequenced in a study of Graves' ophthalmopathy and Graves' hyperthyroidism. The authors amplified TCR beta CDR3 regions from RNA transcripts. An opening RT-PCR round employed HTBI primers and preceded a second-round multiplex PCR. TCRdb used MiXCR to reprocess the multiplex PCR reads, holding one entry per CDR3 protein. The repertoire holds about 590,000 distinct CDR3 sequences, about 40% seen once, with roughly 4.5% in the top ten. Sequenced input: peripheral blood or thyroid tissue (not recorded which). Source of these receptors: an adult man with Graves' hyperthyroidism.

The chain carries TRBV7-2 and TRBJ1-1, with TRBD1 identical over 7 bases. The CDR3 contains 14 residues. The trim removed 7 bases at V and 0 bases at J, leaving 5 bases unmatched. Germline CDR1 reads SGHTA; CDR2 reads FQGNSA. CDR3 residues: CASTWGTVNTEAFF. For the CDR3, the DNA is TGTGCCAGCACCTGGGGGACAGTGAACACTGAAGCTTTCTTT. The whole variable domain, filled in from reference TRBV7-2 and TRBJ1-1, reads GAGVSQSPSNKVTEKGKDVELRCDPISGHTALYWYRQSLGQGLEFLIYFQGNSAPDKSGLPSDRFSAERTGGSVSTLTIQRTQQEDSAVYLCASTWGTVNTEAFFGQGTRLTVV.

This clonotype was seen many times. The chain couples TRBV10-3 to TRBJ2-2; D may be TRBD1 (5 bases). This CDR3 has 14 residues. Germline CDR1 reads ENHRY; CDR2 reads SYGVKD. Trimming removed 3 bases from V and 3 bases from J, with 8 bases in between. The chain's CDR3 is CAISEVTDTGELFF. The CDR3 DNA is TGTGCCATCAGTGAAGTGACAGACACCGGGGAGCTGTTTTTT.

This clonotype has a count of ten or more. The chain recombines TRBV10-3 with TRBJ1-2, with D possibly matching TRBD1 (5 bases). There are 13 residues in the CDR3. V gave up 10 bases and J gave up 2 bases, with 14 bases separating them. CDR1 is ENHRY, CDR2 SYGVKD, per germline. Here the CDR3 DNA reads TGTGCCAGCCTGGGGGGTGAGAACTATGGCTACACCTTC. Amino acid sequence: CASLGGENYGYTF.

The table lists this clonotype with a count of one. The genes are TRBV29-1 and TRBJ2-7, with 10 bases fitting TRBD2. This CDR3 region has 14 residues. Germline CDR1 is SQVTM and CDR2 is ANQGSEA. CDR3 nucleotide sequence: TGCAGTGCTAGAGACCCTAGCGGGAGAAACGAGCAGTACTTC. Translating it yields CSARDPSGRNEQYF.

This clonotype has a count of ten or more. The chain links TRBV29-1 to TRBJ1-4; D gene uncertain. This CDR3 comprises 13 residues. V lost 1 base and J lost 6, with 9 bases in between. Germline V gene data show CDR1 as SQVTM and CDR2 as ANQGSEA. DNA for the CDR3: TGCAGCGTTGAAGGCGCGGCGTATGAAAAACTGTTTTTT. Its translation is CSVEGAAYEKLFF.

This clonotype was picked up one time. This chain uses TRBV11-2 with TRBJ2-5, with D perhaps matching TRBD2 (5 bases). Trimming pared 5 bases from V and 5 bases from J, leaving 24 bases between. CDR3 length equals 17 residues. CDR1 and CDR2 from the germline V gene are SGHAT and FQNNGV. CDR3 sequence: CASSRTRPSDERETQYF. The CDR3 nucleotides read TGTGCCAGCAGCCGGACGAGGCCTAGTGATGAGCGGGAGACCCAGTACTTC.

The rearrangement joins TRBV7-2 to TRBJ2-5; D possibly matches TRBD1 or TRBD2 (5 bases each). Germline V gene data show CDR1 as SGHTA and CDR2 as FQGNSA. V lost 5 bases, J lost 4 bases, and 17 bases lay in between. The CDR3 length is 15 residues. CDR3 nucleotide sequence: TGTGCCAGCAGCGCCACCGGGGCGGGCAGAGAGACCCAGTACTTC. This gives the protein CASSATGAGRETQYF.

V and J are TRBV9 and TRBJ2-2, with a possible D match to TRBD2 (7 bases). CDR1 SGDLS and CDR2 YYNGEE come from the germline V gene. V was cut by 2 bases and J by 2 bases, with 16 bases left in between. The CDR3 is 17 residues long. The CDR3 sequence is CASSVTRGANNTGELFF. The CDR3 DNA follows: TGTGCCAGCAGCGTTACCCGGGGGGCCAACAACACCGGGGAGCTGTTTTTT. The whole variable domain, filled in from reference TRBV9 and TRBJ2-2, reads DSGVTQTPKHLITATGQRVTLRCSPRSGDLSVYWYQQSLDQGLQFLIQYYNGEERAKGNILERFSAQQFPDLHSELNLSSLELGDSALYFCASSVTRGANNTGELFFGEGSRLTVL.

In the case of this clonotype: This may arise from a read error, as a much more abundant clone is one base away. The CDR3 bases are TGTGCCAGCACCAGACCGTTGCAGCCCCGGCATTTT. Its protein is CASTRPLQPRHF. The chain links TRBV6-5 to TRBJ1-5; D call uncertain. From germline, CDR1 is MNHEY and CDR2 SVGAGI. The CDR3 is 12 amino acids.

Remarks on this clonotype: One junction end disagrees with the germline gene, perhaps due to a read error. The V call is TRBV29-1, the J call TRBJ2-7; the D call may be TRBD1 or TRBD2 (5 bases each). Germline CDR1 and CDR2: SQVTM and ANQGSEA. This CDR3 is built from 12 residues. For the CDR3, the DNA is TGCAGCGTTGAAAAGGGGACCTACGAGCGGTACTTC. Its translation is CSVEKGTYERYF.

The chain links TRBV29-1 to TRBJ1-1; no clear D gene. Trimming took off 1 base at V and 4 bases at J, with 13 bases between the two ends. CDR1 is SQVTM and CDR2 is ANQGSEA in the germline V gene. The CDR3 has 14 residues. This CDR3 is CSVEGGTGSTEAFF. Written as DNA, the CDR3 is TGCAGCGTTGAAGGTGGCACGGGGAGCACTGAAGCTTTCTTT.

About this clonotype itself: Just one base apart from a much larger clone, this may be a read error. The chain combines TRBV6-1 with TRBJ1-1; a possible D gene is TRBD1 (6 bases). The V gene lost 5 bases and the J gene lost 8 bases, with 18 bases spanning the gap. The CDR3 totals 14 residues. Germline values: CDR1 MNHNS, CDR2 SASEGT. The DNA for the CDR3 is TGTGCCAGCAGTAGACAGGCTTCAAGTGTCGAAGCTTTCTTT. This encodes CASSRQASSVEAFF.

With respect to this clonotype: A read error may account for a junction end that differs from germline. CDR3 in DNA: TGTGCTAGCAGCCCCGGGACAGCCAACACCGGGGAGACTAATGAAAAACTGTTTTTT. Translation: CASSPGTANTGETNEKLFF. The V call is TRBV7-7, the J call TRBJ1-4, with 7 bases fitting TRBD1. This CDR3 spans 19 amino acids. Germline V lookup: CDR1 SSHAT, CDR2 FNYEAQ (reference sequence).

This chain connects TRBV12-3 or TRBV12-4 to TRBJ1-2; D gene ambiguous. V dropped 6 bases and J dropped 4 bases, with 18 bases sitting between them. This CDR3 spans 15 amino acids. CDR3 residues: CASSPGPTLLYGYTF. As DNA, the CDR3 is TGTGCCAGCAGCCCTGGGCCGACGTTGCTCTATGGCTACACCTTC.

This clonotype was detected ten times or more. V usage is TRBV7-9 and J usage is TRBJ2-2, with 8 nucleotides matching TRBD1. This CDR3 is built from 15 residues. Losses at the gene ends were 5 bases for V and 7 bases for J; bases not matched to a gene: 9. Germline V gene lookup returns CDR1 SEHNR and CDR2 FQNEAQ (reference sequence). CDR3 nucleotides: TGTGCCAGCAGCCTAAGGACAGGGCTGAGCGGGGAGCTGTTTTTT. Its protein is CASSLRTGLSGELFF.

The CDR3 region is CASSLSFEEETQYF. CDR3 DNA: TGTGCCAGCAGTTTAAGTTTCGAGGAAGAGACCCAGTACTTC. The chain couples TRBV28 to TRBJ2-5; D gene unclear. From germline, CDR1 is MDHEN and CDR2 SYDVKM. The germline V and J ends were trimmed by 2 bases and 3 bases, with 10 bases remaining between them. The CDR3 is made up of 14 amino acids.

At least ten counts were recorded for this clonotype. The chain carries TRBV10-3 and TRBJ1-2; no clear D gene. The ends were cut back, 0 bases at V and 2 bases at J, with 10 bases in the middle. Germline V gives CDR1 ENHRY, CDR2 SYGVKD. The CDR3 totals 15 residues. CDR3 nucleotide sequence: TGTGCCATCAGTGAGTCGGCCAGCCCCAACTATGGCTACACCTTC. This codes for CAISESASPNYGYTF.

At least ten counts were recorded for this clonotype. The chain uses TRBV2 and TRBJ1-6; unclear D gene. From germline, CDR1 is SNHLY and CDR2 FYNNEI. V was pared by 3 bases and J by 0 bases, with 9 bases between. The CDR3 is 16 residues long. CDR3 sequence (DNA): TGTGCCAGCAGTGACCCGGAGCTCTCCTATAATTCACCCCTCCACTTT. It encodes CASSDPELSYNSPLHF.

This clonotype showed up many times. V usage is TRBV5-6 and J usage is TRBJ1-2; 7 bases align to TRBD1. The length of the CDR3 is 16 residues. The trim removed 3 bases at V and 3 bases at J, leaving 11 bases unmatched. Germline CDR1 and CDR2: SGHDT and YYEEEE. Here the CDR3 DNA reads TGTGCCAGCAGCTCTCTTACGACAGGGACCCACTATGGCTACACCTTC. Its protein is CASSSLTTGTHYGYTF.

A word on this clonotype: One end of the junction varies from germline; a read error may be responsible. The chain couples TRBV5-1 to TRBJ2-5; D possibly uses TRBD1 or TRBD2 (5 bases each). Germline V gene data show CDR1 as SGHRS and CDR2 as YFSETQ. The CDR3 consists of 17 residues. The CDR3 coding sequence is TGCGCCAGCAGCTTGGGGCTAGCTTCGATGGGGCAAGAGACCCGGTACTTC. Protein sequence: CASSLGLASMGQETRYF.

Ten or more counts support this clonotype. This chain connects TRBV12-3 or TRBV12-4 to TRBJ1-4, with a tentative D call TRBD1 (5 bases). The CDR3 is 12 residues long. Trimming took 4 bases from V and 11 from J, leaving 11 bases between them. Written as DNA, the CDR3 is TGTGCCAGCAGTTCGGGGGATGTGAAACTGTTTTTT. It specifies CASSSGDVKLFF.

The chain is built from TRBV7-8 and TRBJ1-2; the D gene is possibly TRBD1 (5 bases). CDR1 SGHVS and CDR2 FQNEAQ come from the germline V gene. Trimming removed 5 bases at V and 8 bases at J, with 21 bases between. The CDR3 loop spans 15 amino acids. This chain's CDR3 is CASSQDGGLIGGYTF. CDR3 bases: TGTGCCAGCAGCCAAGATGGGGGATTGATTGGAGGCTACACCTTC.

With respect to this clonotype: This CDR3 is missing its conserved last phenylalanine or tryptophan, likely due to a read error. DNA of the CDR3: TGTGCCAGCAGTGAGGGCGTCCAAATTATGATAGATACGCAGTATGTT. Its protein product is CASSEGVQIMIDTQYV. The rearrangement links TRBV2 to TRBJ2-3; D is unclear. The CDR3 extends over 16 amino acids. The germline V gene has CDR1 SNHLY and CDR2 FYNNEI. The V end lost 3 bases, the J end lost 5 bases, and 18 bases lay between the germline ends.

This clonotype appeared once. Relative to the germline gene, one junction end is altered; a read error may explain this. The V and J genes are TRBV5-1 and TRBJ1-4, with D maybe TRBD1 (5 bases). The CDR3 runs 16 residues. The germline CDR1 and CDR2 sequences are SGHRS and YFSETQ. The CDR3 here is CASSTSGAVTNEKLLF. The CDR3 nucleotides are TGCGCCAGCAGCACCTCCGGGGCCGTAACTAATGAAAAACTGCTTTTT. Full variable domain (missing parts from reference TRBV5-1 and TRBJ1-4): KAGVTQTPRYLIKTRGQQVTLSCSPISGHRSVSWYQQTPGQGLQFLFEYFSETQRNKGNFPGRFSGRQFSNSRSEMNVSTLELGDSALYLCASSTSGAVTNEKLLFGSGTQLSVL.

This clonotype has at least ten counts. CDR3 region: CASSIQESYEQYF. The DNA of the CDR3 is TGTGCCAGCAGCATACAGGAGTCCTACGAGCAGTACTTC. V and J are TRBV7-9 and TRBJ2-7, with a tentative D call TRBD1 (5 bases). CDR3 length: 13 residues. Germline CDR1 reads SEHNR; CDR2 reads FQNEAQ (reference sequence). Trimming pared 5 bases from V and 1 base from J, leaving 9 bases between.

This clonotype was observed at least ten times. The rearrangement links TRBV12-3 or TRBV12-4 to TRBJ1-5; D call uncertain. V was pared by 3 bases and J by 3 bases, with 9 bases between. There are 14 residues in the CDR3. CDR3 loop: CASSFWQDNQPQHF. CDR3 nucleotide sequence: TGTGCCAGCAGTTTCTGGCAGGACAATCAGCCCCAGCATTTT.

This clonotype appeared many times. The V call is TRBV12-3 or TRBV12-4, the J call TRBJ1-5; D might be TRBD1 (6 bases). Trimming shortened V by 6 bases and J by 0 bases, and 15 bases separated the two germline ends. The CDR3 is 16 residues long. The DNA of the CDR3 is TGTGCCAGCAGCTACAACAGGGCTAATAGCAATCAGCCCCAGCATTTT. Its protein is CASSYNRANSNQPQHF.

Regarding this clonotype: The CDR3 end shows no conserved phenylalanine or tryptophan, and so a read error is likely. No DNA is shown, since the ends of the CDR3 on it are uncertain; the CDR3 is the one TCRdb lists. V and J are TRBV20-1 and TRBJ2-6; the DNA was not used to check the table's D call, TRBD2. Both ends counted, the CDR3 spans 9 residues. CDR1 and CDR2 from the germline V gene are DFQATT and SNEGSKA (reference sequence). CDR3 region: CSASGPGTS.

The V and J genes are TRBV4-1 and TRBJ1-5; D uncertain. Per germline, CDR1 MGHRA and CDR2 YSYEKL. Trimming left V 4 bases short and J 2 bases short, with 12 bases between. The CDR3 sequence is 15 residues long. CDR3 nucleotide sequence: TGCGCCAGCAGCCTGGCGGTTATCGGCAATCAGCCCCAGCATTTT. Protein sequence: CASSLAVIGNQPQHF.

This clonotype was observed a handful of times. This chain uses TRBV7-2 with TRBJ1-1; 9 bases are shared with TRBD1. V was clipped by 6 bases and J by 4 bases; unmatched bases: 18. The germline gives CDR1 SGHTA, CDR2 FQGNSA. The CDR3 runs to 18 residues. The CDR3: CASSLISRDRVVGTEAFF. The CDR3 DNA is TGTGCCAGCAGTTTAATTTCCCGGGACAGGGTCGTTGGCACTGAAGCTTTCTTT.